The text below deals with one T cell receptor (beta chain). V gave up 0 bases and J gave up 4 bases; unmatched junction bases: 1. The germline V gene has CDR1 MGHRA and CDR2 YSYEKL. The CDR3 spans 15 residues. In the original workflow: Amplification of reference gene primers was used by the study to estimate nucleated cell counts. Here immunoSEQ multiplex PCR was the method, and the copy in TCRdb shows in-frame clones only, minus some. That table is the source of V, J and clone size, and D and trimming were worked out from the DNA. The sample has about 300,000 clones; more than 70% are singletons. This entry comes from a study of blood T cell repertoires in COVID-19. Study summary: The United States, Italy and Spain were the sources of the acute and convalescent COVID-19 samples. PBMCs, B-cell-depleted T cells, or T cells provided the cDNA or gDNA that made up the material.

Sequenced: peripheral blood. The TCR sequence derives from a man aged 18 to 29 who had recovered from COVID-19. The J gene is TRBJ2-1, the V gene TRBV4-1; 9 bases match TRBD2. The CDR3 loop is CASSQETSGYNEQFF. The CDR3 DNA reads TGCGCCAGCAGCCAAGAAACTAGCGGGTACAATGAGCAGTTCTTC.